This T cell receptor beta chain was obtained from a study of shared clonotypes between healthy human individuals. Whole-study results and caveats: Incompleteness in sorted-subset sequencing, despite large depth, was shown by rarefaction. In having few donors, the study represented limited genetic and exposure-history diversity. The researchers took only blood, and tissue repertoires probably look different.

An even split of each subset's genomic DNA across several immunoSEQ plates was performed. TCRdb keeps only in-frame clones here, not all; method: immunoSEQ multiplex PCR. The sample lists 2 million to 2.5 million clones, approximately 93% occurring once. With respect to this clone: Its antigen is currently unknown.

V was clipped by 5 bases and J by 3 bases, with 10 bases between them. The CDR3 consists of 13 residues. Germline V lookup: CDR1 SGHAT, CDR2 FQNNGV. The chain couples TRBV11-2 to TRBJ2-5, with no clear D. Sequencing was performed on naive CD4+ T cells from PBMCs. The sample's subset: CD45RA+ positively selected. The clonotype originates from a man aged 18 to 29 in good health. Some clones in this sample may be carry-over from other donors' samples. The CDR3 loop reads CASSPREEETQYF. The CDR3 nucleotides read TGTGCCAGCAGCCCCCGTGAGGAAGAGACCCAGTACTTC.